These 17 T cell receptor beta chains share one sample of origin, sequenced in a study of shared clonotypes between healthy human individuals. Assay: immunoSEQ multiplex PCR; the TCRdb copy retains only in-frame clones and omits some. The data show roughly 2.1 million clones, 93% seen once. Naive CD8 cells were CD45RO-negative, positively selected for CCR7, excluding terminally differentiated effector memory CD45RA+ cells. Sequenced: naive CD8+ T cells from PBMCs. Receptor source: a man between 18 and 29 years old in good health. Some clones in this sample may be carry-over from other donors' samples.

For the CDR3, the DNA is TGTGCCAGCAGAATGACTAGCGGGAGGGCTAAGACCCAGTACTTC. Protein sequence: CASRMTSGRAKTQYF. The gene calls are TRBV28 and TRBJ2-5; 14 bases are a match to TRBD2. The CDR3 is made up of 15 amino acids. Germline values: CDR1 MDHEN, CDR2 SYDVKM. V lost 6 bases and J lost 6; bases outside the gene matches: 6.

The chain couples TRBV4-1 to TRBJ1-1; D gene ambiguous. V gave up 5 bases and J gave up 0 bases, with 16 bases separating them. The CDR3 consists of 16 residues. Germline lookup yields CDR1 MGHRA and CDR2 YSYEKL. The CDR3 here is CASSWNLQTMNTEAFF. DNA for the CDR3: TGCGCCAGCAGCTGGAACCTTCAGACTATGAACACTGAAGCTTTCTTT.

The rearrangement uses TRBV9 and TRBJ2-1, with a tentative D call TRBD2 (5 bases). The germline V and J ends were trimmed by 1 base and 4 bases, with 18 bases remaining between them. Germline V CDR1 and CDR2: SGDLS, YYNGEE. The CDR3 has 17 amino acids. The CDR3 DNA is TGTGCCAGCAGCGTACTAAAGGCGTCTAGCAGTTACAATGAGCAGTTCTTC. Protein: CASSVLKASSSYNEQFF.

V is TRBV28 and J is TRBJ1-4; possibly TRBD1 for D (5 bases). The CDR3 sequence is 13 residues long. V lost 6 bases and J lost 8, with 13 bases in between. Germline V gives CDR1 MDHEN, CDR2 SYDVKM. DNA of the CDR3: TGTGCCAGCAGCTGGGGGGTCGAGGAAAAACTGTTTTTT. As protein: CASSWGVEEKLFF. Using reference TRBV28 and TRBJ1-4 for the parts outside the CDR3, the full variable domain is DVKVTQSSRYLVKRTGEKVFLECVQDMDHENMFWYRQDPGLGLRLIYFSYDVKMKEKGDIPEGYSVSREKKERFSLILESASTNQTSMYLCASSWGVEEKLFFGSGTQLSVL.

The chain carries TRBV27 and TRBJ2-7; D not certain. This CDR3 comprises 17 residues. The V and J ends lost 4 bases and 5 bases respectively, with 24 bases between them. Germline loops: CDR1 MNHEY, CDR2 SMNVEV (reference sequence). The CDR3 spells CASSYPARKPSLNEQYF. The CDR3 nucleotides read TGTGCCAGCAGTTACCCTGCCCGGAAGCCCTCTTTGAACGAGCAGTACTTC.

The chain joins TRBV6-5 to TRBJ1-4, with D uncertain. CDR1 is MNHEY, CDR2 SVGAGI, per germline. V was cut by 5 bases and J by 11 bases, with 15 bases left in between. The CDR3 sequence is 13 residues long. DNA of the CDR3: TGTGCCAGCAGTGAAATACTGGAGGAGAAACTGTTTTTT. It codes for CASSEILEEKLFF.

V and J are TRBV4-1 and TRBJ2-3, with 7 bases fitting TRBD2. J gave up 2 bases and V 5 bases, and 13 bases lay outside the gene matches. CDR1 and CDR2 from the germline V gene are MGHRA and YSYEKL. The CDR3 runs 17 residues. CDR3: CASSTPIAGPHTDTQYF. The CDR3 DNA reads TGCGCCAGCAGCACCCCCATAGCGGGCCCTCACACAGATACGCAGTATTTT.

The chain joins TRBV29-1 to TRBJ2-1; the D gene is possibly TRBD2 (5 bases). Between the trimmed V and J ends, which lost 2 bases and 4 bases, there was a span of 18 bases. CDR1 and CDR2 (germline): SQVTM, ANQGSEA. The CDR3 loop spans 16 amino acids. CDR3 in DNA: TGCAGCGTTGAACCGCGCGGGCCCGATGGATACAATGAGCAGTTCTTC. This sequence encodes CSVEPRGPDGYNEQFF.

V is TRBV15 and J is TRBJ1-1; TRBD1 might be the D (5 bases). Trimming took off 3 bases at V and 1 base at J, with 15 bases between the two ends. Germline CDR1 and CDR2: LNHNV and YYDKDF (reference sequence). The CDR3 covers 16 residues. This chain's CDR3 is CATSSGWGFANTEAFF. The CDR3 region has the DNA TGTGCCACCAGCAGTGGATGGGGGTTCGCGAACACTGAAGCTTTCTTT.

J is TRBJ2-5 and V is TRBV6-7, with D perhaps given as TRBD1 or TRBD2 (6 bases each). TRBV6-7 is an ORF, and what it does is uncertain. The CDR3 covers 14 residues. V lost 11 bases and J 5 bases, leaving 21 bases between the germline ends. The CDR3 sequence: CAPSRRGWGETQYF. In DNA form, the CDR3 reads TGTGCCCCGTCCCGGAGGGGGTGGGGGGAGACCCAGTACTTC.

This chain links TRBV6-5 with TRBJ2-7; D is unclear. The germline V gene encodes CDR1 MNHEY and CDR2 SVGAGI. V was cut by 2 bases and J by 0 bases, with 11 bases left in between. The CDR3 sequence is 15 residues long. The CDR3 DNA is TGTGCCAGCAGTTACGGCGTCAGTAGCTCCTACGAGCAGTACTTC. Its protein is CASSYGVSSSYEQYF.

This rearrangement joins TRBV29-1 to TRBJ2-7; D is unclear. The germline V and J ends were trimmed by 2 bases and 2 bases, with 7 bases remaining between them. Germline CDR1 is SQVTM and CDR2 is ANQGSEA. The CDR3 is 12 amino acids. The CDR3 loop is CSVESRAYEQYF. In DNA form, the CDR3 reads TGCAGCGTTGAAAGCAGAGCCTACGAGCAGTACTTC.

As regards this clone: Different DNA sequences within this sample yield the same CDR3. The chain joins TRBV5-6 to TRBJ2-3; no definite D call. Germline assignment: CDR1 SGHDT and CDR2 YYEEEE. Trimming pared 5 bases from V and 0 bases from J, leaving 16 bases between. This CDR3 spans 16 amino acids. CDR3: CASSLGGRLSTDTQYF. DNA of the CDR3: TGTGCCAGCAGTCTGGGTGGGCGGCTAAGCACAGATACGCAGTATTTT.

This sequence joins TRBV19 and TRBJ1-1; D is possibly TRBD1 (5 bases). CDR1 is LNHDA, CDR2 SQIVND, per germline (reference sequence). Deletions cut 3 bases from V and 4 bases from J, with 15 bases between. The CDR3 is 15 amino acids. CDR3 sequence: CASSIGFRGPTEAFF. The CDR3 DNA reads TGTGCCAGTAGTATTGGATTTAGGGGTCCCACTGAAGCTTTCTTT.

The chain employs TRBV5-1 and TRBJ1-1; perhaps TRBD1 as D (5 bases). The length of the CDR3 is 14 residues. Trimming cost V 0 bases and J 3 bases, with 9 bases left between them. From germline, CDR1 is SGHRS and CDR2 YFSETQ. CDR3 amino acids: CASSLAGRDTEAFF. The CDR3 region has the DNA TGCGCCAGCAGCTTGGCGGGGCGGGACACTGAAGCTTTCTTT. The variable domain in full, with the rest retrieved from reference TRBV5-1 and TRBJ1-1, is KAGVTQTPRYLIKTRGQQVTLSCSPISGHRSVSWYQQTPGQGLQFLFEYFSETQRNKGNFPGRFSGRQFSNSRSEMNVSTLELGDSALYLCASSLAGRDTEAFFGQGTRLTVV.

About this clone itself: The same CDR3 is also encoded by other DNA sequences in this sample. The chain uses TRBV7-9 and TRBJ2-7; no reliable D call. Trimming pared 1 base from V and 3 bases from J, leaving 4 bases between. The CDR3 contains 12 residues. Per the germline V gene, CDR1 is SEHNR and CDR2 is FQNEAQ (reference sequence). The CDR3 DNA sequence: TGTGCCAGCAGCTTAGTGGACTACGAGCAGTACTTC. This translates into CASSLVDYEQYF.

This chain connects TRBV5-1 to TRBJ2-1; D is possibly TRBD2 (5 bases). The CDR3 loop spans 16 amino acids. The germline V gene encodes CDR1 SGHRS and CDR2 YFSETQ. The ends were cut back, 0 bases at V and 0 bases at J, with 10 bases in the middle. The CDR3 DNA reads as TGCGCCAGCAGCTTGGAAGCGGAAAGCTCCTACAATGAGCAGTTCTTC. Encoded protein: CASSLEAESSYNEQFF.